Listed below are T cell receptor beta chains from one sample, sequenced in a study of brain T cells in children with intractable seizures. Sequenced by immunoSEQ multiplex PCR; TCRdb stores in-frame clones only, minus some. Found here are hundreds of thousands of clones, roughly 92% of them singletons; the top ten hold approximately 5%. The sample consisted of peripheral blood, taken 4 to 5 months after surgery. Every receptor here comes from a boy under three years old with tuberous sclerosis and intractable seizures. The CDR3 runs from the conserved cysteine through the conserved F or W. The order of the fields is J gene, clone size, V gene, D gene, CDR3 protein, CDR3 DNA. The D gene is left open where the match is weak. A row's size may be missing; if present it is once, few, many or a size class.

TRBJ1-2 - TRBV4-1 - CASSQVATEYGYTF TGCGCCAGCAGCCAAGTAGCGACAGAGTATGGCTACACCTTC
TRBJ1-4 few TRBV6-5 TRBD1 CASSYLSGGREKLFF TGTGCCAGCAGTTACCTATCAGGGGGCCGTGAAAAACTGTTTTTT
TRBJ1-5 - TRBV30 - CAWSVGRGNGQPQHF TGTGCCTGGAGTGTAGGCAGGGGAAATGGGCAGCCCCAGCATTTT
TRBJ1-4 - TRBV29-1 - CSVELGREKLFF TGCAGCGTTGAATTGGGGCGTGAAAAACTGTTTTTT
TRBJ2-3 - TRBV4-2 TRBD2 CASSQEAGGGADTQYF TGTGCCAGCAGCCAAGAAGCGGGAGGGGGTGCAGATACGCAGTATTTT
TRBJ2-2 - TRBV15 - CATSRVAEFTGELFF TGTGCCACCAGCAGAGTTGCGGAGTTCACCGGGGAGCTGTTTTTT
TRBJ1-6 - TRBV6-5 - CASRRDRPNSPLHF TGTGCCAGCAGGAGGGACCGACCTAATTCACCCCTCCACTTT
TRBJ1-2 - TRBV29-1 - CSVEEEAQGMGGYTF TGCAGCGTTGAAGAAGAGGCGCAGGGGATGGGTGGCTACACCTTC
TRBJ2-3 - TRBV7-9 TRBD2 CASSLLAGGLSQYF TGTGCCAGCAGCTTACTAGCGGGAGGCCTTTCGCAGTATTTT
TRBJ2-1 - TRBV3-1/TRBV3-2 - CASSQATGLNNEQFF TGTGCCAGCAGCCAGGCAACCGGGCTGAACAATGAGCAGTTCTTC
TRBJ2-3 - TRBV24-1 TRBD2 CATSSGRAQYF TGTGCCACCAGTAGCGGGAGAGCGCAGTATTTT
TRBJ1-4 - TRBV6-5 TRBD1 CASRPDRASNEKLFF TGTGCCAGCAGACCAGACAGGGCGAGTAATGAAAAACTGTTTTTT
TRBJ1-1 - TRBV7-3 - CASSLGVDTEAFF TGTGCCAGCAGCTTAGGGGTTGACACTGAAGCTTTCTTT
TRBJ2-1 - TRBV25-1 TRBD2 CASSEIISGNEQFF TGTGCCAGCAGTGAAATCATTAGCGGGAATGAGCAGTTCTTC
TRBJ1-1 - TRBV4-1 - CASSQGGGGMTEAFF TGCGCCAGCAGCCAAGGAGGAGGGGGTATGACTGAAGCTTTCTTT
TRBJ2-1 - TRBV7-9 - CASSLSAAGNNEQFF TGTGCCAGCAGCTTATCGGCGGCAGGGAACAATGAGCAGTTCTTC
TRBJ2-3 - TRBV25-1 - CARIYRTDTQYF TGTGCCAGGATATACAGGACAGATACGCAGTATTTT
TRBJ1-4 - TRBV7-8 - CASSSLPTREKLFF TGTGCCAGCAGCTCGCTTCCCACTCGTGAAAAACTGTTTTTT
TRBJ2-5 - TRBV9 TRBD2 CASSVAGSGGFETQYF TGTGCCAGCAGCGTAGCGGGTAGCGGGGGGTTTGAGACCCAGTACTTC
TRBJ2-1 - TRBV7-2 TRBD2 CASTGGGSTYNEQFF TGTGCCAGCACTGGCGGGGGGTCTACCTACAATGAGCAGTTCTTC
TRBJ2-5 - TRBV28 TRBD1 CASTPDRGIQETQYF TGTGCCAGCACCCCGGACAGGGGAATCCAAGAGACCCAGTACTTC
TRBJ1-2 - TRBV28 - CASSWETNYGYTF TGTGCCAGCAGTTGGGAGACTAACTATGGCTACACCTTC
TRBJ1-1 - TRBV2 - CASSEAWQGSNTEAFF TGTGCCAGCAGTGAAGCTTGGCAGGGTAGTAACACTGAAGCTTTCTTT
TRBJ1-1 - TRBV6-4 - CASSDEGSTEAFF TGTGCCAGCAGTGACGAGGGATCCACTGAAGCTTTCTTT
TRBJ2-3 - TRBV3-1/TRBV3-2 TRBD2 CASSHGLAGEITDTQYF TGTGCCAGCAGCCATGGACTAGCGGGAGAGATCACAGATACGCAGTATTTT
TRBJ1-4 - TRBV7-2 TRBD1 CASRRTGTEKLFF TGTGCCAGCCGTAGGACAGGCACCGAAAAACTGTTTTTT